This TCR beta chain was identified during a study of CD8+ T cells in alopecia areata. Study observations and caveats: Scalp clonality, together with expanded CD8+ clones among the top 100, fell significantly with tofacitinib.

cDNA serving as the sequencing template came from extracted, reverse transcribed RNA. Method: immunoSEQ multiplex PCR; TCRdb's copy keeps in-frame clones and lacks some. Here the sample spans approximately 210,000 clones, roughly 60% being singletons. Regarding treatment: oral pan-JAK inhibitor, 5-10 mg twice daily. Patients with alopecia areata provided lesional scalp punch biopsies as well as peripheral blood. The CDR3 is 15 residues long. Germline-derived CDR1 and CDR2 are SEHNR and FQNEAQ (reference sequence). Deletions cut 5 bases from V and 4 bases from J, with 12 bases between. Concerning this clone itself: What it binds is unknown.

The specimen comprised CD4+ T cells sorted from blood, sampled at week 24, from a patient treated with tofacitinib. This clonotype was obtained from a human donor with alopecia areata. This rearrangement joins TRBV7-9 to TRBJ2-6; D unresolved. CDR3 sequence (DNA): TGTGCCAGCAGCCCCCCGAATCGAGGGGCCAACGTCCTGACTTTC. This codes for CASSPPNRGANVLTF. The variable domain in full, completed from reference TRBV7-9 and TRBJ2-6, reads DTGVSQNPRHKITKRGQNVTFRCDPISEHNRLYWYRQTLGQGPEFLTYFQNEAQLEKSRLLSDRFSAERPKGSFSTLEIQRTEQGDSAMYLCASSPPNRGANVLTFGAGSRLTVL.